The 29 T cell receptor beta chains below all came from one sample that was sequenced in a study of blood T cells in healthy people across ages. PCR was performed a second time for roughly 6 to 12 cycles using a sample-barcoded 5' primer and a J-beta primer mix. From the 5' RACE reads, TCRdb called clonotypes with MiXCR, one entry per CDR3 protein. The table lists 650,000 to 950,000 distinct CDR3 sequences, around two fifths of them singletons, with approximately 19% in the top ten. Sequenced sample: blood. The receptor set was obtained from a man in his sixties in good health.

The V gene is TRBV10-3, the J gene TRBJ2-2; D is unclear. Trimming removed 3 bases from V and 6 bases from J, with 8 bases in between. Germline V lookup: CDR1 ENHRY, CDR2 SYGVKD. The CDR3 spans 13 residues. The CDR3 bases are TGTGCCATCAGTGATTGGTTGGCCGGGGAGCTGTTTTTT. This sequence encodes CAISDWLAGELFF.

The chain has TRBV25-1 and TRBJ2-6; D not certain. The CDR3 runs to 15 residues. Germline CDR1 MGHDK, CDR2 SYGVNS. The V end lost 1 base, the J end lost 4 bases, and 8 bases lay between the germline ends. CDR3 coding DNA: TGTGCCAGCAGTGAATCTCCTGCAGGGGCCAACGTCCTGACTTTC. It translates to CASSESPAGANVLTF.

This clonotype has just a few counts. This chain joins TRBV27 and TRBJ1-2; possibly TRBD1 for D (6 bases). The length of the CDR3 is 14 residues. Germline lookup yields CDR1 MNHEY and CDR2 SMNVEV (reference sequence). V lost 4 bases and J 8 bases, leaving 17 bases between the germline ends. The CDR3 region has the DNA TGTGCCAGCAGTTCCACAACAGGGTTACTGGGCTACACCTTC. Translated: CASSSTTGLLGYTF.

There are a few counts of this clonotype. The CDR3 loop reads CASSVGPWDRAVGANVLTF. CDR3 sequence (DNA): TGTGCCAGCAGCGTAGGGCCTTGGGATCGGGCTGTGGGGGCCAACGTCCTGACTTTC. The chain is built from TRBV9 and TRBJ2-6, with D uncertain. Trimming stripped 0 bases from V and 4 bases from J, with 20 bases between. Germline V CDR1 and CDR2: SGDLS, YYNGEE. The CDR3 is made up of 19 amino acids.

The gene calls are TRBV9 and TRBJ2-5, with a possible D match to TRBD2 (7 bases). Trimming took 1 base from V and 11 from J, leaving 21 bases between them. The length of the CDR3 is 15 residues. Germline lookup yields CDR1 SGDLS and CDR2 YYNGEE. CDR3 protein: CASSVNWGGDNEQYF. As DNA, the CDR3 is TGTGCCAGCAGCGTAAATTGGGGGGGGGACAATGAGCAGTACTTC.

This clonotype came up a few times. This sequence joins TRBV28 and TRBJ1-2; D gene ambiguous. CDR1 MDHEN and CDR2 SYDVKM come from the germline V gene. The CDR3 covers 14 residues. V was pared by 5 bases and J by 2 bases, with 12 bases between. The CDR3 DNA is TGTGCCAGCAGTACCCCATCGGGCAACTATGGCTACACCTTC. Translation gives CASSTPSGNYGYTF.

This sequence joins TRBV11-2 and TRBJ2-3; TRBD2 aligns across 8 bases. Germline V gives CDR1 SGHAT, CDR2 FQNNGV. The V segment lost 1 base and the J segment 3 bases; nucleotides outside the gene matches: 6. This CDR3 has 16 amino acids. For the CDR3, the DNA is TGTGCCAGCAGCTTAGGGACTAGCCGGGGTACAGATACGCAGTATTTT. The encoded protein is CASSLGTSRGTDTQYF.

V and J are TRBV20-1 and TRBJ2-5, with D tentatively TRBD1 (6 bases). The CDR3 sequence is 14 residues long. V was shortened by 6 bases and J by 11 bases, with 25 bases between the two germline ends. CDR1 is DFQATT and CDR2 is SNEGSKA in the germline V gene (reference sequence). Written as DNA, the CDR3 is TGCAGTGCCAACAGGGTCAACTCCTACAATGAGCAGTACTTC. It is translated as CSANRVNSYNEQYF.

The chain joins TRBV27 to TRBJ2-5, with 7 bases aligning to TRBD1. The CDR3 covers 14 residues. Germline CDR1 reads MNHEY; CDR2 reads SMNVEV (reference sequence). Losses at the gene ends were 3 bases for V and 11 bases for J; bases not matched to a gene: 12. The CDR3 reads CASSFPGGHNEQYF. The CDR3 DNA follows: TGTGCCAGCAGTTTTCCAGGGGGACACAATGAGCAGTACTTC.

The sample holds a few counts of this clonotype. This rearrangement joins TRBV5-1 to TRBJ2-7; either TRBD1 or TRBD2 may supply D (5 bases each). Germline V lookup: CDR1 SGHRS, CDR2 YFSETQ. The CDR3 is 14 residues long. Trimming left V 6 bases short and J 4 bases short, with 17 bases between. The CDR3 coding sequence is TGCGCCAGCATCCCGGGACCAGGGTCGTACGAGCAGTACTTC. Its protein is CASIPGPGSYEQYF.

This clonotype was picked up a small number of times. This chain joins TRBV7-2 and TRBJ2-5, with 10 bases matching TRBD2. CDR1 is SGHTA, CDR2 FQGNSA, per germline. V lost 2 bases and J lost 3; bases outside the gene matches: 3. The CDR3 sequence is 15 residues long. CDR3 residues: CASSLSLAGEETQYF. The DNA of the CDR3 is TGTGCCAGCAGCTTAAGCCTAGCGGGGGAAGAGACCCAGTACTTC.

The V and J genes are TRBV5-1 and TRBJ2-5, with D possibly matching TRBD1 (5 bases). CDR1 and CDR2 (germline): SGHRS, YFSETQ. This CDR3 has 14 amino acids. Trimming pared 4 bases from V and 0 bases from J, leaving 10 bases between. As DNA, the CDR3 is TGCGCCAGCAGCGCGAACAGGTACCAAGAGACCCAGTACTTC. Residues: CASSANRYQETQYF.

CDR3 bases: TGTGCCAGCAGCGTAGGCGCGGGGGGGCAAACCGGGGAGCTGTTTTTT. Translated, it gives CASSVGAGGQTGELFF. The V and J genes are TRBV9 and TRBJ2-2; 9 nucleotides line up with TRBD2. The CDR3 is 16 residues long. The germline V gene encodes CDR1 SGDLS and CDR2 YYNGEE. V trimming: 0 bases; J trimming: 5 bases; junction bases outside the gene matches: 5. The complete variable domain, with remaining parts taken from reference TRBV9 and TRBJ2-2, reads DSGVTQTPKHLITATGQRVTLRCSPRSGDLSVYWYQQSLDQGLQFLIQYYNGEERAKGNILERFSAQQFPDLHSELNLSSLELGDSALYFCASSVGAGGQTGELFFGEGSRLTVL.

The chain joins TRBV20-1 to TRBJ2-7, with 8 positions matching TRBD2. This CDR3 region has 14 residues. Germline CDR1 reads DFQATT; CDR2 reads SNEGSKA (reference sequence). Trimming cost V 0 bases and J 5 bases; bases outside gene matches: 6. For the CDR3, the DNA is TGCAGTGCTAGAGACCCAGCGGGGGCCCACGAGCAGTACTTC. It translates to CSARDPAGAHEQYF.

This rearrangement joins TRBV9 to TRBJ2-1, with 9 bases matching TRBD1. This CDR3 spans 14 amino acids. Per germline, CDR1 SGDLS and CDR2 YYNGEE. V trimming: 3 bases; J trimming: 8 bases; junction bases outside the gene matches: 6. The CDR3, as DNA: TGTGCCAGCAGCGCCCGGGACAGGGCCTATGAGCAGTTCTTC. This encodes CASSARDRAYEQFF.

This clonotype was recorded only once. The CDR3 region is CASSQRRAIDPVPHQPQHF. The CDR3 coding sequence is TGTGCCAGCAGCCAGCGCCGGGCCATAGATCCTGTGCCCCATCAGCCCCAGCATTTT. The chain is built from TRBV7-3 and TRBJ1-5; D gene unclear. This CDR3 is built from 19 residues. The V gene's germline CDR1 is SGHTA and CDR2 FQGTGA. V was cut by 5 bases and J by 5 bases, with 28 bases left in between.

CDR3 in amino acids: CASSPGQGARFYGYTF. The CDR3 DNA is TGTGCCAGCAGTCCTGGACAGGGGGCGAGGTTTTATGGCTACACCTTC. The chain employs TRBV12-3 or TRBV12-4 and TRBJ1-2; TRBD1 matches at 11 bases. The CDR3 contains 16 residues. Trimming took 5 bases from V and 5 from J; bases not matched to a gene: 10.

The gene calls are TRBV30 and TRBJ1-5; the match to TRBD1 covers 7 bases. The CDR3 is made up of 15 amino acids. The ends lost 0 bases at V and 0 bases at J; junction bases unmatched: 2. Germline V lookup: CDR1 GTSNPN, CDR2 SVGIG (reference sequence). DNA for the CDR3: TGTGCCTGGAGTGTGGGACAGAGTAGCAATCAGCCCCAGCATTTT. Its translation is CAWSVGQSSNQPQHF.

In this sample, this clonotype turned up a few times. The J gene is TRBJ1-1, the V gene TRBV7-8; TRBD1 matches at 7 bases. The V gene's germline CDR1 is SGHVS and CDR2 FQNEAQ. The CDR3 has 15 amino acids. The V gene end was trimmed by 5 bases and the J gene end by 3 bases; junction bases not matched to a gene: 9. The CDR3 sequence: CASSPGQVRDTEAFF. CDR3 nucleotides: TGTGCCAGCAGCCCAGGACAGGTTCGGGACACTGAAGCTTTCTTT.

The chain employs TRBV6-5 and TRBJ2-3; weak D call: TRBD2 (6 bases). CDR3 length: 13 amino acids. Trimming pared 5 bases from V and 5 bases from J, leaving 11 bases between. Germline values: CDR1 MNHEY, CDR2 SVGAGI. The CDR3 DNA follows: TGTGCCAGCAGTGCAGGGAGGCAAGATACGCAGTATTTT. Residues: CASSAGRQDTQYF.

The table lists this clonotype with many counts. The rearrangement joins TRBV5-1 to TRBJ2-1, with 10 bases that match TRBD1. Germline CDR1 SGHRS, CDR2 YFSETQ. V was clipped by 5 bases and J by 2 bases; unmatched bases: 1. The CDR3 extends over 14 amino acids. The chain's CDR3 is CASRGQGPYNEQFF. CDR3 sequence (DNA): TGCGCCAGCAGGGGACAGGGGCCCTACAATGAGCAGTTCTTC.

Ten or more counts support this clonotype. V gene TRBV29-1 combines with J gene TRBJ2-1, with D maybe TRBD2 (6 bases). From germline, CDR1 is SQVTM and CDR2 ANQGSEA. Between the trimmed V and J ends, which lost 7 bases and 10 bases, there was a span of 14 bases. The CDR3 runs 11 residues. CDR3 nucleotides: TGCAGCGCCCTCGGGGGAAACGAGCAGTTCTTC. It yields the protein CSALGGNEQFF.

V gene TRBV6-5 combines with J gene TRBJ1-1; a weak D match, TRBD1 (5 bases). Between the trimmed V and J ends, which lost 0 bases and 10 bases, there was a span of 6 bases. Per germline, CDR1 MNHEY and CDR2 SVGAGI. CDR3 length: 11 amino acids. CDR3 in DNA: TGTGCCAGCAGTTACTCGGGGGTAGCTTTCTTT. This sequence encodes CASSYSGVAFF.

Only one count was recorded for this clonotype. The chain links TRBV6-5 to TRBJ2-1; D is uncertain. The CDR3 consists of 14 residues. V lost 2 bases and J 7 bases, leaving 12 bases between the germline ends. Germline CDR1 and CDR2: MNHEY and SVGAGI. Here the CDR3 reads CASSYLSAENEQFF. As DNA, the CDR3 is TGTGCCAGCAGTTACCTCTCCGCGGAGAATGAGCAGTTCTTC.

This clonotype was detected only a few times. The chain joins TRBV5-1 to TRBJ1-1; no definite D call. The CDR3 has 15 residues. The germline V and J ends were trimmed by 2 bases and 1 base, with 12 bases remaining between them. The germline V gene has CDR1 SGHRS and CDR2 YFSETQ. CDR3 loop: CASSFHRTANTEAFF. The CDR3 DNA is TGCGCCAGCAGCTTCCATCGGACGGCGAACACTGAAGCTTTCTTT. The full variable domain, with the rest looked up from reference TRBV5-1 and TRBJ1-1, is KAGVTQTPRYLIKTRGQQVTLSCSPISGHRSVSWYQQTPGQGLQFLFEYFSETQRNKGNFPGRFSGRQFSNSRSEMNVSTLELGDSALYLCASSFHRTANTEAFFGQGTRLTVV.

This clonotype was picked up a small number of times. The gene calls are TRBV4-3 and TRBJ2-1; tentative D call: TRBD2 (7 bases). Germline lookup yields CDR1 LGHNA and CDR2 YSLEER. Trimming shortened V by 0 bases and J by 4 bases, and 16 bases separated the two germline ends. There are 17 residues in the CDR3. CDR3 coding DNA: TGCGCCAGCAGCCAAGATCCTGGGGGGGCCCAGTACAATGAGCAGTTCTTC. Protein sequence: CASSQDPGGAQYNEQFF.

CDR3 coding DNA: TGTGCCAGCAGCTGGGGGGGGGACGAGCAGTACTTC. Encoded protein: CASSWGGDEQYF. This rearrangement joins TRBV11-3 to TRBJ2-5, with TRBD2 identical over 7 bases. The last part of the DNA fits TRBJ2-7 better; the J call may be wrong. Germline loops: CDR1 SGHNT, CDR2 YENEEA. CDR3 length equals 12 residues.

The CDR3, as DNA: TGTGCCAGCAGTTTAAAGCAGGGGAGGAACGAGCAGTACTTC. Protein sequence: CASSLKQGRNEQYF. The chain employs TRBV28 and TRBJ2-7; the D call may be TRBD1 or TRBD2 (6 bases each). V lost 2 bases to trimming and J lost 5 bases, with 13 bases between them. Germline V gene sequence: CDR1 MDHEN, CDR2 SYDVKM. The CDR3 runs to 14 residues.

The chain employs TRBV7-9 and TRBJ2-5; perhaps TRBD2 as D (5 bases). CDR3 length equals 15 residues. Germline V gene data show CDR1 as SEHNR and CDR2 as FQNEAQ (reference sequence). The V gene lost 1 base and the J gene lost 0 bases, with 9 bases spanning the gap. The CDR3 sequence: CASSLDPGYQETQYF. DNA of the CDR3: TGTGCCAGCAGCTTAGATCCGGGGTACCAAGAGACCCAGTACTTC.